One and the same sample provided the 23 T cell receptor beta chains below, sequenced in a study of cytomegalovirus exposure and HLA in healthy donors. The PCR employed 60 Vbeta primers together with 13 Jbeta primers. Sequencing used immunoSEQ multiplex PCR; TCRdb keeps in-frame clones, though not all of them. The sample contains approximately 130,000 clones, 75% to 90% of which appear only once. Sequences were obtained from PBMCs. These receptors all stem from a middle-aged man in good health and CMV-seronegative.

On this clone itself: Other DNA sequences in the same sample also yield this CDR3. The chain uses TRBV5-1 and TRBJ1-2; 9 nucleotides match TRBD1. The CDR3 is made up of 14 amino acids. V dropped 0 bases and J dropped 5; count of bases not matched to a gene: 2. Germline CDR1 and CDR2: SGHRS and YFSETQ. The CDR3: CASSLGQGGYGYTF. CDR3 bases: TGCGCCAGCAGCTTGGGACAGGGGGGTTATGGCTACACCTTC.

The chain joins TRBV7-2 to TRBJ2-7; 7 nucleotides align to TRBD2. CDR1 and CDR2 (germline): SGHTA, FQGNSA. The CDR3 extends over 14 amino acids. V gave up 0 bases and J gave up 3 bases; unmatched junction bases: 2. DNA for the CDR3: TGTGCCAGCAGCTTAGCGGGGGGGGTCTACGAGCAGTACTTC. Translating gives CASSLAGGVYEQYF.

As regards this clone: Other DNA sequences within the sample encode an identical CDR3. The chain employs TRBV7-8 and TRBJ1-2; a weak D match, TRBD1 (5 bases). Germline V gene sequence: CDR1 SGHVS, CDR2 FQNEAQ. CDR3 length equals 15 residues. Trimming took 5 bases from V and 4 from J, leaving 17 bases between them. The CDR3 DNA follows: TGTGCCAGCAGCGCGAACTGGGGGGGTCCCTATGGCTACACCTTC. This gives the protein CASSANWGGPYGYTF.

The V gene is TRBV7-3, the J gene TRBJ2-1; TRBD2 agrees at 7 bases. Per germline, CDR1 SGHTA and CDR2 FQGTGA. This CDR3 has 12 residues. V shed 1 base, J shed 10 bases, and the junction held 1 base outside the gene matches. CDR3 nucleotides: TGTGCCAGCAGCTTAAGGGAGGGGGAGCAGTTCTTC. Its translation: CASSLREGEQFF. The full variable domain, with the rest looked up from reference TRBV7-3 and TRBJ2-1, is GAGVSQTPSNKVTEKGKYVELRCDPISGHTALYWYRQSLGQGPEFLIYFQGTGAADDSGLPNDRFFAVRPEGSVSTLKIQRTERGDSAVYLCASSLREGEQFFGPGTRLTVL.

This clone was seen a handful of times. V gene TRBV12-2 combines with J gene TRBJ1-2; TRBD1 is the table's D call, not checked against the DNA. TRBV12-2 is labeled a pseudogene. The CDR3 runs 18 residues. This chain's CDR3 is CASRLGFQDRGFYYSGTF. DNA for the CDR3: TGTGCAAGTCGCTTAGGTTTTCAAGACAGAGGATTTTATTACAGTGGGACCTTC.

This chain uses TRBV10-2 with TRBJ1-2; TRBD1 aligns across 7 bases. The germline V gene encodes CDR1 WSHSY and CDR2 SAAADI. Losses at the gene ends were 8 bases for V and 8 bases for J; bases not matched to a gene: 5. The CDR3 contains 11 residues. The CDR3 is CASSDRAGYTF. The CDR3 DNA reads TGCGCCAGCTCCGACAGGGCAGGCTACACCTTC.

The gene calls are TRBV12-5 and TRBJ2-2, with TRBD1 identical over 8 bases. CDR1 LGHNT and CDR2 FRNRAP come from the germline V gene. There are 16 residues in the CDR3. The V gene end was trimmed by 3 bases and the J gene end by 3 bases; junction bases not matched to a gene: 6. This CDR3 is CASGFHQGAYTGELFF. DNA of the CDR3: TGTGCTAGTGGTTTTCACCAGGGGGCGTACACCGGGGAGCTGTTTTTT.

This chain joins TRBV21-1 and TRBJ1-6. TRBV21-1 is tagged as a pseudogene. The CDR3 has 13 amino acids. The DNA of the CDR3 is TGTGCCAGCAGGACGGAGTATAATTCACCCCTCCACTTT. It codes for CASRTEYNSPLHF.

V is TRBV5-5 and J is TRBJ1-2; the D gene is possibly TRBD1 (5 bases). Germline CDR1 is SGHKS and CDR2 is YYEKEE (reference sequence). Trimming cost V 6 bases and J 3 bases, with 9 bases left between them. This CDR3 is built from 12 residues. Here the CDR3 DNA reads TGTGCCAGCACCAGGGATGACTATGGCTACACCTTC. Amino acids: CASTRDDYGYTF. The full variable domain, rest sourced from reference TRBV5-5 and TRBJ1-2, is DAGVTQSPTHLIKTRGQQVTLRCSPISGHKSVSWYQQVLGQGPQFIFQYYEKEERGRGNFPDRFSARQFPNYSSELNVNALLLGDSALYLCASTRDDYGYTFGSGTRLTVV.

This chain links TRBV27 with TRBJ2-1; 16 nucleotides align to TRBD2. The germline V gene encodes CDR1 MNHEY and CDR2 SMNVEV (reference sequence). CDR3 length: 16 residues. J lost 9 bases, V lost 3 bases, and 5 bases had no gene match. In DNA form, the CDR3 reads TGTGCCAGCAGTTTCACCGGGACTAGCGGGAGGGTTGAGCAGTTCTTC. Amino acid sequence: CASSFTGTSGRVEQFF.

This clone was picked up a small number of times. The CDR3 coding sequence is TGTGCCAGCAAATCGGGACTAGCGGGATACGAGCAGTACTTC. Its translation: CASKSGLAGYEQYF. The chain links TRBV7-2 to TRBJ2-7, with 13 bases aligning to TRBD2. Losses at the gene ends were 7 bases for V and 4 bases for J; bases not matched to a gene: 4. This CDR3 spans 14 amino acids. Germline values: CDR1 SGHTA, CDR2 FQGNSA.

The CDR3 DNA reads TGTGCCAGCAGGCAGACCCCAGGGTCCGATTCACCCCTCCACTTT. This encodes CASRQTPGSDSPLHF. The chain combines TRBV7-2 with TRBJ1-6; D may be TRBD1 (5 bases). V gave up 6 bases and J gave up 8 bases, with 17 bases separating them. The CDR3 contains 15 residues. Germline V lookup: CDR1 SGHTA, CDR2 FQGNSA.

This clone was counted only a few times. This rearrangement joins TRBV7-6 to TRBJ2-5; TRBD1 might be the D (6 bases). The germline CDR1 and CDR2 sequences are SGHVS and FNYEAQ. CDR3 size: 13 residues. The V and J ends lost 2 bases and 3 bases respectively, with 7 bases between them. The CDR3 DNA sequence: TGTGCCAGCAGCTTAAACAGGGAAGAGACCCAGTACTTC. As protein: CASSLNREETQYF.

V is TRBV10-1 and J is TRBJ2-7; 8 nucleotides agree with TRBD2. CDR1 WNHNN and CDR2 SYGVQD come from the germline V gene (reference sequence). J gave up 6 bases and V 4 bases, and 8 bases lay outside the gene matches. This CDR3 spans 14 amino acids. CDR3 protein: CASSALAGRSEQYF. The CDR3 coding sequence is TGCGCCAGCAGTGCTTTAGCGGGAAGAAGCGAGCAGTACTTC.

The chain carries TRBV11-2 and TRBJ2-1; TRBD2 matches at 7 bases. The CDR3 is 15 residues long. The germline V gene encodes CDR1 SGHAT and CDR2 FQNNGV. Unmatched junction bases numbered 8, after V lost 2 bases and J lost 7 bases. CDR3 bases: TGTGCCAGCAGCTTATTTAGCGGGTGGGGGAATGAGCAGTTCTTC. Translated, it gives CASSLFSGWGNEQFF.

As regards this clone: This sample includes further DNA sequences coding for the same CDR3. This chain connects TRBV7-8 to TRBJ2-7, with 10 bases matching TRBD2. Germline values: CDR1 SGHVS, CDR2 FQNEAQ. The CDR3 spans 14 residues. After removal of 2 bases from V and 4 bases from J, the junction contained 2 bases not matched to a gene. The CDR3 DNA reads as TGTGCCAGCAGCTTACTAGCGGGAGTTTACGAGCAGTACTTC. Its protein is CASSLLAGVYEQYF.

This chain joins TRBV7-9 and TRBJ2-7, with D tentatively TRBD1 (6 bases). The CDR3 is 15 amino acids. Per the germline V gene, CDR1 is SEHNR and CDR2 is FQNEAQ (reference sequence). Trimming left V 5 bases short and J 5 bases short, with 19 bases between. CDR3 sequence reads: CASSPDSRPRDEQYF. CDR3 nucleotide sequence: TGTGCCAGCAGCCCGGACAGTCGCCCTCGGGACGAGCAGTACTTC.

This clone appeared once. The chain uses TRBV27 and TRBJ2-3; 7 bases map to TRBD2. The junction had 15 bases not matched to a gene; V was cut back by 4 bases and J by 2 bases. CDR3 length: 18 residues. CDR1 is MNHEY and CDR2 is SMNVEV in the germline V gene (reference sequence). The CDR3 DNA reads as TGTGCCAGCAGTTCACATCCGGGACTAACTAGCCCCACAGATACGCAGTATTTT. Its translation is CASSSHPGLTSPTDTQYF.

The chain links TRBV4-3 to TRBJ1-1, with D uncertain. Germline CDR1 LGHNA, CDR2 YSLEER. V lost 1 base to trimming and J lost 0 bases, with 9 bases between them. CDR3 length equals 15 residues. DNA for the CDR3: TGCGCCAGCAGCCAAGGGGCCCTTCTGAACACTGAAGCTTTCTTT. This encodes CASSQGALLNTEAFF.

The chain recombines TRBV4-3 with TRBJ2-7, with TRBD1 identical over 7 bases. Germline V gene sequence: CDR1 LGHNA, CDR2 YSLEER. The J segment lost 3 bases and the V segment lost 2 bases, leaving 4 bases of the junction unmatched. The CDR3 has 14 residues. CDR3 sequence reads: CASSQQQGFYEQYF. The DNA for the CDR3 is TGCGCCAGCAGCCAACAACAGGGGTTCTACGAGCAGTACTTC.

The CDR3 DNA follows: TGCGCCAGCAGCCAAGACCATGGCCAGCCCCAGCATTTT. It codes for CASSQDHGQPQHF. The V and J genes are TRBV4-3 and TRBJ1-5; D unresolved. Trimming stripped 0 bases from V and 7 bases from J, with 7 bases between. The CDR3 length is 13 residues. Germline V gene sequence: CDR1 LGHNA, CDR2 YSLEER.

V is TRBV7-8 and J is TRBJ2-5, with TRBD1 as a possible D gene (6 bases). CDR3 length: 15 residues. CDR1 SGHVS and CDR2 FQNEAQ come from the germline V gene. The ends were cut back, 5 bases at V and 1 base at J, with 14 bases in the middle. DNA of the CDR3: TGTGCCAGCAGCAGGCGTGGGACAACCCAAGAGACCCAGTACTTC. Encoded protein: CASSRRGTTQETQYF.

This clone has only a few counts. The chain is built from TRBV9 and TRBJ2-7, with D possibly being TRBD1 (5 bases). Per the germline V gene, CDR1 is SGDLS and CDR2 is YYNGEE. The CDR3 is 15 amino acids. With 0 bases removed from V and 8 bases from J, the gap between germline ends came to 18 bases. DNA of the CDR3: TGTGCCAGCAGCGTAGAAGGGGCAGGGTGGAACCAGCAGTACTTC. Translation: CASSVEGAGWNQQYF. Together with reference TRBV9 and TRBJ2-7, the CDR3 gives the full variable domain: DSGVTQTPKHLITATGQRVTLRCSPRSGDLSVYWYQQSLDQGLQFLIQYYNGEERAKGNILERFSAQQFPDLHSELNLSSLELGDSALYFCASSVEGAGWNQQYFGPGTRLTVT.